The source of this T cell receptor beta chain is a study of cytomegalovirus exposure and HLA in healthy donors. General study results and limits: V- and J-gene trimming of TCR beta was linked (in a later analysis) to a missense DCLRE1C variant. TRBV6-2, TRBV6-3 and some other V segments were unresolvable in 87-base-pair reads. Clonal expansion was found to be greater in HLA-associated TCR beta chains than in equally common others in a later analysis. Researchers had no immune exposure information except CMV serostatus available.

Notes on this clone: Its antigen is not identified.

A multiplex PCR was run with 60 Vbeta primers and 13 Jbeta primers. Profiling relied on immunoSEQ multiplex PCR, and the TCRdb table lists in-frame clones only, not all of them. The table lists 150,000 to 200,000 clones, approximately 80% of them singletons. The CDR3 spans 18 residues. In germline, CDR1 is SGHNT, CDR2 YYREEE (reference sequence). V lost 4 bases to trimming and J lost 0 bases, with 17 bases between them. The clonotype was recovered from a female donor in good health and CMV-seronegative. The chain is built from TRBV5-4 and TRBJ2-6; D may be TRBD2 (6 bases). Sequencing used PBMCs. DNA of the CDR3: TGTGCCAGCAGCCCAAAAAACGGGAGATTCTCTGGGGCCAACGTCCTGACTTTC. Protein: CASSPKNGRFSGANVLTF.